These 15 T cell receptor beta chains share one sample of origin, sequenced in a study of T cell repertoires in cytomegalovirus infection. TCRdb reprocessed the reads with MiXCR, giving one entry per CDR3 protein. The sample consists of fewer than 1,000,000 distinct CDR3 sequences, around 30% of them appearing once. For these receptors, no antigen is known. Sequences were derived from cultured CD8+ T cells from PBMCs, sampled from culture after CMV antigen stimulation. The source of these receptors is a human donor in good health (CMV status not recorded). Some clones in this sample may be carry-over from other donors' samples.

The chain employs TRBV19 and TRBJ1-2; D may be TRBD1 (6 bases). V lost 6 bases, J lost 8 bases, and 22 bases lay in between. CDR3 size: 15 residues. Germline CDR1 is LNHDA and CDR2 is SQIVND (reference sequence). Here the CDR3 DNA reads TGTGCCAGTAGAATGGCGAGGACAGACTTTTTAGGCTACACCTTC. Translated, it gives CASRMARTDFLGYTF.

V gene TRBV7-9 combines with J gene TRBJ2-7; the match to TRBD2 covers 12 bases. Losses at the gene ends were 5 bases for V and 2 bases for J; bases not matched to a gene: 7. This CDR3 has 16 residues. Germline CDR1 is SEHNR and CDR2 is FQNEAQ (reference sequence). CDR3 loop: CASSGWTSGDPYEQYF. The CDR3 nucleotides read TGTGCCAGCAGCGGGTGGACTAGCGGGGACCCCTACGAGCAGTACTTC.

J is TRBJ1-1 and V is TRBV4-1; weak D call: TRBD1 (5 bases). Germline CDR1 MGHRA, CDR2 YSYEKL. V lost 5 bases, J lost 8 bases, and 18 bases lay in between. The CDR3 totals 14 residues. The CDR3 loop is CASSAGPLGVEAFF. The DNA for the CDR3 is TGCGCCAGCAGCGCTGGACCCTTAGGGGTCGAAGCTTTCTTT.

This clonotype has only a few counts. The chain couples TRBV6-5 to TRBJ1-6; the D gene is possibly TRBD1 (5 bases). Trimming took 5 bases from V and 10 from J, leaving 12 bases between them. The CDR3 extends over 13 amino acids. The germline CDR1 and CDR2 sequences are MNHEY and SVGAGI. The CDR3 loop reads CASSPLGGSPLHF. CDR3 nucleotides: TGTGCCAGCAGTCCCCTGGGGGGGTCACCCCTCCACTTT.

Ten or more counts support this clonotype. This chain joins TRBV7-2 and TRBJ2-7; no reliable D call. The CDR3 runs 14 residues. Germline V gene data show CDR1 as SGHTA and CDR2 as FQGNSA. V was clipped by 2 bases and J by 2 bases, with 10 bases between them. The CDR3: CASSLSAPTYEQYF. The CDR3 region has the DNA TGTGCCAGCAGCTTAAGCGCCCCTACCTACGAGCAGTACTTC.

V usage is TRBV20-1 and J usage is TRBJ2-7; 14 positions agree with TRBD2. Germline V lookup: CDR1 DFQATT, CDR2 SNEGSKA (reference sequence). The CDR3 runs to 15 residues. The V segment lost 6 bases and the J segment 3 bases; nucleotides outside the gene matches: 7. The CDR3 loop reads CSARLAGGPFYEQYV. The CDR3 DNA is TGCAGTGCCCGACTAGCGGGGGGGCCTTTCTACGAGCAGTACGTC.

This clonotype was seen a few times. This chain connects TRBV15 to TRBJ2-7; D may be TRBD1 or TRBD2 (5 bases each). Trimming took 5 bases from V and 2 from J, leaving 13 bases between them. This CDR3 has 14 amino acids. Germline V gene lookup returns CDR1 LNHNV and CDR2 YYDKDF (reference sequence). This chain's CDR3 is CATSPLGDPYEQYF. The CDR3 DNA follows: TGTGCCACCAGCCCCTTAGGGGACCCCTACGAGCAGTACTTC.

The V call is TRBV7-9, the J call TRBJ1-1; a weak D match, TRBD1 (5 bases). CDR1 and CDR2 (germline): SEHNR, FQNEAQ (reference sequence). V was cut by 5 bases and J by 12 bases, with 25 bases left in between. The CDR3 has 15 residues. This CDR3 reads CASSLTDQSLFVPFF. The CDR3 DNA reads as TGTGCCAGCAGCCTGACAGACCAGTCCCTCTTCGTACCTTTCTTT. The full variable domain, rest sourced from reference TRBV7-9 and TRBJ1-1, is DTGVSQNPRHKITKRGQNVTFRCDPISEHNRLYWYRQTLGQGPEFLTYFQNEAQLEKSRLLSDRFSAERPKGSFSTLEIQRTEQGDSAMYLCASSLTDQSLFVPFFGQGTRLTVV.

This clonotype was picked up a small number of times. This sequence joins TRBV7-6 and TRBJ2-1; 7 nucleotides match TRBD1. J gave up 1 base and V 5 bases, and 8 bases lay outside the gene matches. This CDR3 has 16 amino acids. Germline CDR1 reads SGHVS; CDR2 reads FNYEAQ. The CDR3 sequence is CASSTRGGGSYNEQFF. CDR3 nucleotide sequence: TGTGCCAGCAGCACCCGAGGGGGCGGATCCTACAATGAGCAGTTCTTC.

This chain uses TRBV4-2 with TRBJ2-1, with 9 bases matching TRBD1. V lost 8 bases to trimming and J lost 2 bases; unmatched junction nucleotides: 4. CDR3 length: 14 residues. Germline V gives CDR1 LGHNA, CDR2 YNFKEQ. CDR3 protein: CASGGTGTYNEQFF. The CDR3 coding sequence is TGTGCCAGCGGGGGGACAGGGACCTACAATGAGCAGTTCTTC.

The V call is TRBV7-6, the J call TRBJ2-3; 8 bases are a match to TRBD1. J was trimmed by 6 bases and V by 5 bases; bases with no gene match: 4. CDR3 size: 13 residues. Germline V CDR1 and CDR2: SGHVS, FNYEAQ. CDR3 sequence (DNA): TGTGCCAGCAGCCCCCGGACAGGGGATACGCAGTATTTT. It encodes CASSPRTGDTQYF.

This clonotype turned up a few times. CDR3 bases: TGTGCCAGCAGTCCGAGGGGACTTCTAGGGCTGTTTTTT. Protein sequence: CASSPRGLLGLFF. The V gene is TRBV6-5, the J gene TRBJ2-2; tentatively, D is TRBD2 (6 bases). The V end was cut by 5 bases, the J end by 13 bases, with 17 bases between. This CDR3 region has 13 residues. Looked up from germline, CDR1 is MNHEY and CDR2 is SVGAGI.

This chain joins TRBV15 and TRBJ1-1; D is unclear. The CDR3 is made up of 12 amino acids. V lost 4 bases, J lost 5 bases, and 8 bases lay in between. CDR1 and CDR2 from the germline V gene are LNHNV and YYDKDF (reference sequence). The CDR3 DNA follows: TGTGCCACCAGCACCGGGTGGACTGAAGCTTTCTTT. This codes for CATSTGWTEAFF.

The chain combines TRBV4-2 with TRBJ2-1, with D possibly TRBD2 on 5 matching bases. In germline, CDR1 is LGHNA, CDR2 YNFKEQ. The CDR3 has 15 amino acids. The V gene lost 5 bases and the J gene lost 0 bases, with 11 bases spanning the gap. The CDR3 loop reads CASSGESSSYNEQFF. CDR3 nucleotides: TGTGCCAGCAGCGGGGAGTCCAGCTCCTACAATGAGCAGTTCTTC.

This clonotype was counted a few times. J is TRBJ2-7 and V is TRBV6-2 or TRBV6-3; D is unclear. V was shortened by 4 bases and J by 7 bases, with 11 bases between the two germline ends. CDR3 length: 12 amino acids. Germline values: CDR1 MNHEY, CDR2 SVGEGT. CDR3 amino acids: CASSWGSGEQYV. DNA for the CDR3: TGTGCCAGCAGTTGGGGATCGGGTGAGCAGTACGTC.